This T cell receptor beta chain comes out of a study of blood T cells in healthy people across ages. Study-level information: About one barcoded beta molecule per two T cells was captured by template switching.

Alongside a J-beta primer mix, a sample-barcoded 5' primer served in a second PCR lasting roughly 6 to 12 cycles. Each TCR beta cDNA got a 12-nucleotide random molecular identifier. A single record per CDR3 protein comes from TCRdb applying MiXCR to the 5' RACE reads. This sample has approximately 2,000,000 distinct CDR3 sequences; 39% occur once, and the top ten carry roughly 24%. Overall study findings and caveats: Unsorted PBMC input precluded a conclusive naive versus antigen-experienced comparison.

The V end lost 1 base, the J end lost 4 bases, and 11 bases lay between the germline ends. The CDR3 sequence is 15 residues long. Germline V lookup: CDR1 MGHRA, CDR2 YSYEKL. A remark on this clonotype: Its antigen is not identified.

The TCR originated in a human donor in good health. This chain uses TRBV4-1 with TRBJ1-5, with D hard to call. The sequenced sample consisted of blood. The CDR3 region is CASSQGWGGNQPQHF. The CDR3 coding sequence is TGCGCCAGCAGCCAAGGATGGGGAGGGAATCAGCCCCAGCATTTT.